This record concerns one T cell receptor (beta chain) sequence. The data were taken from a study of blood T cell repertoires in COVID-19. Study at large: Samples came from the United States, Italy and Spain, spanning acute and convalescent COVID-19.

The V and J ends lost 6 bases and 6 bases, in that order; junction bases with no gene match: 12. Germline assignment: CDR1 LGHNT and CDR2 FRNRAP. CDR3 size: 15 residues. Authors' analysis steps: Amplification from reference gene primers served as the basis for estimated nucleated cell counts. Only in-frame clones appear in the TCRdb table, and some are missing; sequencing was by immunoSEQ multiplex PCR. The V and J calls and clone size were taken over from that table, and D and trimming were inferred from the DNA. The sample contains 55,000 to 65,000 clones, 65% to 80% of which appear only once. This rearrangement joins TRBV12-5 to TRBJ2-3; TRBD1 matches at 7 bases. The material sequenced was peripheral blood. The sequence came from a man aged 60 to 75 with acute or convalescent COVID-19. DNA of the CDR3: TGTGCTAGTGGCCCTGGGACCACCAGGGGGGATACGCAGTATTTT. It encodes CASGPGTTRGDTQYF.